This T cell receptor beta chain was profiled in a study of blood T cells in healthy people across ages. Isolating PBMCs gave at least 6 million of these cells per sample. With each sample, at least 5.5 micrograms of total RNA were extracted. A remark on this clonotype: No antigen is known for it.

Whole-study findings and limits: Roughly linearly, TCR beta diversity per million T cells fell as age increased.

Sample-barcoded 5' priming and a J-beta primer mix drove a second PCR of 7 to 11 cycles. Every individual sample yielded 2.5 million or more paired-end reads (each containing CDR3). TCRdb reprocessed the 5' RACE reads with MiXCR, giving one entry per CDR3 protein. Seen here are hundreds of thousands of distinct CDR3 sequences, about 32% observed once, and the top ten hold 15%. Deletions cut 2 bases from V and 16 bases from J, with 15 bases between. The CDR3 consists of 12 residues. The sample taken for sequencing was blood. The sequence derives from a woman aged 80 or over in good health. The chain uses TRBV12-3 or TRBV12-4 and TRBJ2-4; D perhaps matches TRBD1 (6 bases). CDR3 nucleotides: TGTGCCAGCAGTTTAACTCGCGACAGGCCCTACTTC. Translating gives CASSLTRDRPYF.